This TCR beta chain was obtained from a study of T cell repertoires in cytomegalovirus infection. Turning to the study itself: TCR beta signatures that were public indicated CMV infection and matching HLA type. General study findings and limits: Identification of carriers of CMV plus the relevant HLA was achieved through cumulative public TCR beta family frequency. Dominant in the ex vivo response were TCR beta clonotypes restricted by HLA-C and specific for CMV.

TCRdb redid the calling of the reads with MiXCR, one entry per CDR3 protein. The table includes 350,000 to 550,000 distinct CDR3 sequences, 25% to 40% detected once. This CDR3 has 14 amino acids. Trimming cost V 6 bases and J 2 bases, with 14 bases left between them. Looked up from germline, CDR1 is MNHNY and CDR2 is SVGAGI (reference sequence). This clonotype has a handful of counts. The target antigen is unknown. Source material: PBMCs. The receptor was derived from a human donor in good health (CMV status not recorded). Some clones in this sample may be carry-over from other donors' samples. This sequence joins TRBV6-6 and TRBJ2-7, with a possible D match to TRBD1 (5 bases). The CDR3 here is CASRVTASTYEQYF. The DNA for the CDR3 is TGTGCCAGCAGGGTGACAGCCTCAACCTACGAGCAGTACTTC.